These 17 T cell receptor beta chains were sequenced from one sample in a study of post-analysis software for immune sequencing data. Points from the study as a whole: A few TRBV segments occurring more often in patients than controls included TRBV5-6, TRBV5-1 and TRBV20-1.

Their target antigens are unknown. The authors incorporated unique molecular identifiers into the TCR beta cDNA libraries. TCRdb processed the PCR reads anew with MiXCR; each CDR3 protein has one entry. The table shows over 300,000 distinct CDR3 sequences, with roughly 35% occurring only once. Sequences were obtained from blood. The origin of the receptors is a girl aged 5-17 years with multiple sclerosis.

The genes are TRBV11-2 and TRBJ2-1, with D uncertain. Trimming left V 5 bases short and J 7 bases short, with 21 bases between. The germline gives CDR1 SGHAT, CDR2 FQNNGV. The CDR3 consists of 16 residues. The CDR3 here is CASSPIPRGMENEQFF. The CDR3 DNA reads as TGTGCCAGCAGCCCGATTCCCCGCGGAATGGAGAATGAGCAGTTCTTC. The whole variable domain, filled in from reference TRBV11-2 and TRBJ2-1, reads EAGVAQSPRYKIIEKRQSVAFWCNPISGHATLYWYQQILGQGPKLLIQFQNNGVVDDSQLPKDRFSAERLKGVDSTLKIQPAKLEDSAVYLCASSPIPRGMENEQFFGPGTRLTVL.

This clonotype was seen more than once but under ten times. V gene TRBV29-1 combines with J gene TRBJ2-3; 9 nucleotides agree with TRBD2. This CDR3 is 15 amino acids long. From germline, CDR1 is SQVTM and CDR2 ANQGSEA. V shed 1 base, J shed 4 bases, and the junction held 6 bases outside the gene matches. The CDR3: CSVEVASGVPDTQYF. In nucleotides, the CDR3 is TGCAGCGTTGAAGTGGCTAGCGGGGTCCCAGATACGCAGTATTTT.

This clonotype was seen more than once but under ten times. This rearrangement joins TRBV11-1 to TRBJ1-1; weak D call: TRBD1 (5 bases). Trimming took 6 bases from V and 0 from J, leaving 11 bases between them. The CDR3 contains 14 residues. Germline V gene data show CDR1 as SGHAT and CDR2 as FQDESV (reference sequence). The CDR3 protein is CASRPGRLNTEAFF. The CDR3 region has the DNA TGTGCCAGCAGGCCGGGACGGTTGAACACTGAAGCTTTCTTT.

The genes are TRBV20-1 and TRBJ2-7; D gene ambiguous. The J call is doubtful: the DNA matches TRBJ2-5 better. Germline V gene lookup returns CDR1 DFQATT and CDR2 SNEGSKA (reference sequence). The CDR3 runs to 15 residues. In DNA form, the CDR3 reads TGCAGTGCTAGAGATCTAAATACCCCAGAAGAGACCCAGTACTTC. It encodes CSARDLNTPEETQYF.

This clonotype showed up just a few times. The chain couples TRBV7-2 to TRBJ1-1; D remains unclear. Looked up from germline, CDR1 is SGHTA and CDR2 is FQGNSA. The CDR3 runs to 14 residues. Between the trimmed V and J ends, which lost 3 bases and 5 bases, there was a span of 13 bases. As DNA, the CDR3 is TGTGCCAGCAGCTTGACCGTCGTGGGGACTGAAGCTTTCTTT. Translation: CASSLTVVGTEAFF.

This clonotype was picked up a small number of times. The gene calls are TRBV12-3 or TRBV12-4 and TRBJ2-1; D is possibly TRBD1 (6 bases). Trimming pared 5 bases from V and 2 bases from J, leaving 13 bases between. The CDR3 consists of 15 residues. The CDR3, as DNA: TGTGCCAGCAGTGGGACACTTGTAACCTACAATGAGCAGTTCTTC. Residues: CASSGTLVTYNEQFF.

This clonotype was picked up one time. The V and J genes are TRBV12-3 or TRBV12-4 and TRBJ1-1; the D gene is possibly TRBD1 (5 bases). Deletions cut 5 bases from V and 3 bases from J, with 13 bases between. The CDR3 extends over 14 amino acids. CDR3 DNA sequence: TGTGCCAGCAGTACTCTTGGGACCCACACTGAAGCTTTCTTT. This codes for CASSTLGTHTEAFF.

The sample holds a few counts of this clonotype. The chain carries TRBV12-3 or TRBV12-4 and TRBJ1-1, with D unclear. V lost 3 bases and J lost 4, with 9 bases in between. This CDR3 has 13 amino acids. The CDR3: CASSLWEGTEAFF. The CDR3 DNA reads as TGTGCCAGCAGTTTGTGGGAGGGCACTGAAGCTTTCTTT.

The J gene is TRBJ1-5, the V gene TRBV4-3, with TRBD1 matching 7 bases. CDR1 LGHNA and CDR2 YSLEER come from the germline V gene. The V segment lost 0 bases and the J segment 6 bases; nucleotides outside the gene matches: 5. The CDR3 loop spans 15 amino acids. The CDR3 region has the DNA TGCGCCAGCAGCCAAGATACGACAGGGAGTCAGCCCCAGCATTTT. Residues: CASSQDTTGSQPQHF.

The chain uses TRBV6-1 and TRBJ2-1; D gene uncertain. V lost 6 bases and J lost 4, with 7 bases in between. Germline CDR1 reads MNHNS; CDR2 reads SASEGT. The CDR3 covers 12 residues. The CDR3 here is CASRRLYNEQFF. The CDR3 DNA reads as TGTGCCAGCAGGAGGCTGTACAATGAGCAGTTCTTC.

This clonotype was observed a few times. V gene TRBV6-5 combines with J gene TRBJ2-1; 8 bases align to TRBD1. V gave up 7 bases and J gave up 7 bases; unmatched junction bases: 12. Germline CDR1 is MNHEY and CDR2 is SVGAGI. The CDR3 runs to 15 residues. This chain's CDR3 is CASTPQGAARNEQFF. The CDR3 DNA reads as TGTGCCAGCACACCTCAGGGGGCAGCGAGGAATGAGCAGTTCTTC.

This clonotype was detected only a few times. The genes are TRBV7-3 and TRBJ2-1; 9 nucleotides agree with TRBD1. The J segment lost 9 bases and the V segment lost 6 bases, leaving 6 bases of the junction unmatched. This CDR3 has 13 amino acids. Germline V lookup: CDR1 SGHTA, CDR2 FQGTGA. CDR3 region: CASSTGGPSEQFF. The DNA of the CDR3 is TGTGCCAGCAGTACAGGGGGCCCGAGTGAGCAGTTCTTC. Based on the CDR3 plus reference TRBV7-3 and TRBJ2-1, the full variable domain is GAGVSQTPSNKVTEKGKYVELRCDPISGHTALYWYRQSLGQGPEFLIYFQGTGAADDSGLPNDRFFAVRPEGSVSTLKIQRTERGDSAVYLCASSTGGPSEQFFGPGTRLTVL.

This sequence joins TRBV7-2 and TRBJ2-3; D is uncertain. This CDR3 has 13 residues. Germline CDR1 is SGHTA and CDR2 is FQGNSA. Trimming took 5 bases from V and 0 from J, leaving 6 bases between them. CDR3 protein: CASSERSTDTQYF. CDR3 bases: TGTGCCAGCAGCGAAAGAAGCACAGATACGCAGTATTTT.

The gene calls are TRBV6-2 or TRBV6-3 and TRBJ1-2; D gene unclear. The CDR3 has 12 residues. Germline V gives CDR1 MNHEY, CDR2 SVGEGT. V was trimmed by 2 bases and J by 6 bases, leaving 7 bases between them. The CDR3 nucleotides read TGTGCCAGCAGTTACGCCCGGGATGGCTACACCTTC. Translating gives CASSYARDGYTF.

The chain uses TRBV12-3 or TRBV12-4 and TRBJ2-3; TRBD2 agrees at 7 bases. Trimming cost V 6 bases and J 9 bases; bases outside gene matches: 9. CDR3 size: 13 residues. The CDR3 sequence is CASSPWGGTTQYF. The DNA for the CDR3 is TGTGCCAGCAGCCCATGGGGGGGGACGACGCAGTATTTT.

This clonotype was detected ten times or more. The rearrangement uses TRBV11-1 and TRBJ2-1; the D gene could be TRBD1 or TRBD2 (5 bases each). CDR1 and CDR2 (germline): SGHAT, FQDESV (reference sequence). The length of the CDR3 is 15 residues. Trimming removed 5 bases at V and 7 bases at J, with 18 bases between. This CDR3 reads CASSLRLMGENEQFF. CDR3 in DNA: TGTGCCAGCAGCCTCCGGTTGATGGGGGAAAATGAGCAGTTCTTC.

The CDR3 DNA reads TGTGCCACCAGTGATCTACCGGGTTACGAGCAGTACTTC. Translation gives CATSDLPGYEQYF. The chain links TRBV24-1 to TRBJ2-7; D unclear. The ends were cut back, 3 bases at V and 4 bases at J, with 9 bases in the middle. Germline CDR1 KGHDR, CDR2 SFDVKD. This CDR3 comprises 13 residues.